The source of this TCR beta chain is a study of blood T cell repertoires in COVID-19. The overall study: Acute and convalescent COVID-19 specimens originated in the United States, Italy and Spain. PBMCs, B-cell-depleted T cells, or T cells were the source of the cDNA or gDNA that made up the material.

This CDR3 has 13 amino acids. V lost 0 bases and J lost 5, with 7 bases in between. From germline, CDR1 is SNHLY and CDR2 FYNNEI. Study processing details: Amplified reference gene primers provided the basis for estimating nucleated cell counts. The assay was immunoSEQ multiplex PCR, and TCRdb's table has in-frame clones only and misses some. The V and J calls and clone size come from that table; D and trimming were worked out from the DNA. The table lists over 200,000 clones, roughly four fifths of them singletons. This receptor was taken from a woman aged 45-60 years with active or convalescent COVID-19. The genes are TRBV2 and TRBJ1-2, with D possibly being TRBD1 (5 bases). Sequenced material: peripheral blood. As DNA, the CDR3 is TGTGCCAGCAGTGAAGCAGGGACTTATGGCTACACCTTC. It encodes CASSEAGTYGYTF. The variable domain in full, with the rest retrieved from reference TRBV2 and TRBJ1-2, is EPEVTQTPSHQVTQMGQEVILRCVPISNHLYFYWYRQILGQKVEFLVSFYNNEISEKSEIFDDQFSVERPDGSNFTLKIRSTKLEDSAMYFCASSEAGTYGYTFGSGTRLTVV.